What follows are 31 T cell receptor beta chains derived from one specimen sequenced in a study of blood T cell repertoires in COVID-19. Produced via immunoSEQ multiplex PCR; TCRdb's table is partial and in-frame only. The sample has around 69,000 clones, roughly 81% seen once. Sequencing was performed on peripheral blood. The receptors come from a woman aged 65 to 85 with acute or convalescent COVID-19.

CDR3 bases: TGTGCCAGCAGTTCTCAAAACGGAGTTGGTGGCTACACCTTC. Translated: CASSSQNGVGGYTF. V and J are TRBV28 and TRBJ1-2; D is unclear. The V end was cut by 4 bases, the J end by 7 bases, with 16 bases between. CDR1 and CDR2 from the germline V gene are MDHEN and SYDVKM. The CDR3 sequence is 14 residues long.

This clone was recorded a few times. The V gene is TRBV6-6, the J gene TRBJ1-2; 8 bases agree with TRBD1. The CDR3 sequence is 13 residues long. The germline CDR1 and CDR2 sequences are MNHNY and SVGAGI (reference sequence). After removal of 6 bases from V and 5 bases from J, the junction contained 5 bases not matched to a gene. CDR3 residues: CASSTTGEYGYTF. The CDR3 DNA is TGTGCCAGCAGCACGACAGGGGAATATGGCTACACCTTC.

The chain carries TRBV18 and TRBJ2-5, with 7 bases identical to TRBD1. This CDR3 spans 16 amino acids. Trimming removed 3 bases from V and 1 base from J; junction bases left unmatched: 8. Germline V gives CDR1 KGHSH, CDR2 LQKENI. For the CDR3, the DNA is TGTGCCAGCTCACCTGGCGGGCCAGGGGGCCAAGAGACCCAGTACTTC. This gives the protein CASSPGGPGGQETQYF. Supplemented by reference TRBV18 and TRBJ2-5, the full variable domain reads NAGVMQNPRHLVRRRGQEARLRCSPMKGHSHVYWYRQLPEEGLKFMVYLQKENIIDESGMPKERFSAEFPKEGPSILRIQQVVRGDSAAYFCASSPGGPGGQETQYFGPGTRLLVL.

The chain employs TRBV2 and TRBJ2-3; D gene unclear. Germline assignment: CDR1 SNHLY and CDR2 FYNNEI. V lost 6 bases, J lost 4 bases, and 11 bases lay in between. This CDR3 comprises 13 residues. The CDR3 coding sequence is TGTGCCAGCAGGTATACGGTTTCAGATACGCAGTATTTT. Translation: CASRYTVSDTQYF.

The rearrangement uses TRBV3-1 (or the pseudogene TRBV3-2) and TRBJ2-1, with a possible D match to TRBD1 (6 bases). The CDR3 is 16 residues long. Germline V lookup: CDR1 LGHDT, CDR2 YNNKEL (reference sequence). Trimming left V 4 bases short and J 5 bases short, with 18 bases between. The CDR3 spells CASSLMGATEDNEQFF. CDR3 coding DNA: TGTGCCAGCAGCCTCATGGGGGCGACGGAAGACAATGAGCAGTTCTTC.

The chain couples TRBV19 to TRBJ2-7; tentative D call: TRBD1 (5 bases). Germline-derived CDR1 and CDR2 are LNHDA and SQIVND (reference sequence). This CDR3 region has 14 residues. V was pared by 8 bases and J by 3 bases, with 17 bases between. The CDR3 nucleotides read TGTGCCAGTTTAAAAACAAAGGGGTACTACGAGCAGTACTTC. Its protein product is CASLKTKGYYEQYF. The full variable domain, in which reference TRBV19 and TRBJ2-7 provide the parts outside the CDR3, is DGGITQSPKYLFRKEGQNVTLSCEQNLNHDAMYWYRQDPGQGLRLIYYSQIVNDFQKGDIAEGYSVSREKKESFPLTVTSAQKNPTAFYLCASLKTKGYYEQYFGPGTRLTVT.

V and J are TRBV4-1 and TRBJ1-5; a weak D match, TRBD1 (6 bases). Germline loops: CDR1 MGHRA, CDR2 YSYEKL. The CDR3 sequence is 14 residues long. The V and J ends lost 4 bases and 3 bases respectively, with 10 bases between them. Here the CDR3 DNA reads TGCGCCAGCAGCCTAGGACAGTTCAATCAGCCCCAGCATTTT. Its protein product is CASSLGQFNQPQHF.

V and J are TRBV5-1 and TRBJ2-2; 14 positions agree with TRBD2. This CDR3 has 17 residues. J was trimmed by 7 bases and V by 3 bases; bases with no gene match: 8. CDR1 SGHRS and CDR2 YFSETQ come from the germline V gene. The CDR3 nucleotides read TGCGCCAGCAGCTATATGACTAGCGGGAGGGCCCACGGGGAGCTGTTTTTT. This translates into CASSYMTSGRAHGELFF.

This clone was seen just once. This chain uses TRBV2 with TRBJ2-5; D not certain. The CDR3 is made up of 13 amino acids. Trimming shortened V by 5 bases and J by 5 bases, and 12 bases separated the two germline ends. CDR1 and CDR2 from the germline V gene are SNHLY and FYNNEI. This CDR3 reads CASSTDLRETQYF. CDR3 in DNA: TGTGCCAGCAGTACAGATCTTCGGGAGACCCAGTACTTC. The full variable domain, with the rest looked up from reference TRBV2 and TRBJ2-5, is EPEVTQTPSHQVTQMGQEVILRCVPISNHLYFYWYRQILGQKVEFLVSFYNNEISEKSEIFDDQFSVERPDGSNFTLKIRSTKLEDSAMYFCASSTDLRETQYFGPGTRLLVL.

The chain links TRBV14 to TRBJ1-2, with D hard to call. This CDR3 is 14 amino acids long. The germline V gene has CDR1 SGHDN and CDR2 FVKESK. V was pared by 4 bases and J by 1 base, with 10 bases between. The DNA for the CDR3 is TGTGCCAGCAGCCGCGCAACCTTTAACTATGGCTACACCTTC. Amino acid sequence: CASSRATFNYGYTF.

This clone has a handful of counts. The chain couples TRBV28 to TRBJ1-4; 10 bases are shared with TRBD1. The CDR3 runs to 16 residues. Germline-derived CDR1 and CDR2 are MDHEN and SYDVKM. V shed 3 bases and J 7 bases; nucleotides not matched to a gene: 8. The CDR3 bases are TGTGCCAGCAGTTTCCAGACAGGGGGCGCGGGTGAAAAACTGTTTTTT. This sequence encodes CASSFQTGGAGEKLFF.

For the CDR3, the DNA is TGTGCCTGGAGTGTAGGTACTAGCGGGAGGACGGGTGAGCAGTTCTTC. Residues: CAWSVGTSGRTGEQFF. The chain is built from TRBV30 and TRBJ2-1, with TRBD2 identical over 12 bases. Germline V gene sequence: CDR1 GTSNPN, CDR2 SVGIG (reference sequence). V lost 0 bases to trimming and J lost 9 bases; unmatched junction nucleotides: 9. CDR3 length equals 16 residues.

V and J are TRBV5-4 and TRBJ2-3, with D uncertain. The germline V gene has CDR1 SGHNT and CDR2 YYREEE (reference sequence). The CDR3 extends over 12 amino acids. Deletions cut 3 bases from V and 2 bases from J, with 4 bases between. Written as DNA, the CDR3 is TGTGCCAGCAGCTCTCCCACAGATACGCAGTATTTT. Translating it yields CASSSPTDTQYF. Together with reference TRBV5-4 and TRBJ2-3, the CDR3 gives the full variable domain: ETGVTQSPTHLIKTRGQQVTLRCSSQSGHNTVSWYQQALGQGPQFIFQYYREEENGRGNFPPRFSGLQFPNYSSELNVNALELDDSALYLCASSSPTDTQYFGPGTRLTVL.

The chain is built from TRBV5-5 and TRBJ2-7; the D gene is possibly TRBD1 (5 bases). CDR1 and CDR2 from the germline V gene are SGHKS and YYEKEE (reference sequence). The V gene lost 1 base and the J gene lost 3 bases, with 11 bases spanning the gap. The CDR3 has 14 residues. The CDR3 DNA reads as TGTGCCAGCAGCTTGTATTCCCAGGGCTACGAGCAGTACTTC. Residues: CASSLYSQGYEQYF.

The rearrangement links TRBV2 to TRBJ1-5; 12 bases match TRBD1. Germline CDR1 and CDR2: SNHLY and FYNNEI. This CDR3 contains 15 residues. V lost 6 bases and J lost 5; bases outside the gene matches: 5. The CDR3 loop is CASSRDRGRDQPQHF. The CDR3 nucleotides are TGTGCCAGCAGCAGGGACAGGGGGCGCGATCAGCCCCAGCATTTT.

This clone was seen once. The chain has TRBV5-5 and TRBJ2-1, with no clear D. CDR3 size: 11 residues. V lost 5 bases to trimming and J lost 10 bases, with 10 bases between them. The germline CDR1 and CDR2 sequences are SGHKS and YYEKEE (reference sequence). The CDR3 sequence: CASRAIWEQFF. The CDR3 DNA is TGTGCCAGCAGGGCAATATGGGAGCAGTTCTTC. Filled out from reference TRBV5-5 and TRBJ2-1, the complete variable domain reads DAGVTQSPTHLIKTRGQQVTLRCSPISGHKSVSWYQQVLGQGPQFIFQYYEKEERGRGNFPDRFSARQFPNYSSELNVNALLLGDSALYLCASRAIWEQFFGPGTRLTVL.

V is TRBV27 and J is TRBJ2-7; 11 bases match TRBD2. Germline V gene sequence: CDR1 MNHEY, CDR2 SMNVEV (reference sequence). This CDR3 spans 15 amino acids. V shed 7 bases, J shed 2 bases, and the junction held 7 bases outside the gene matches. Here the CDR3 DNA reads TGTGCCAGCATGACCGGGACTAGCGGAACCTACGAGCAGTACTTC. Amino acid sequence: CASMTGTSGTYEQYF.

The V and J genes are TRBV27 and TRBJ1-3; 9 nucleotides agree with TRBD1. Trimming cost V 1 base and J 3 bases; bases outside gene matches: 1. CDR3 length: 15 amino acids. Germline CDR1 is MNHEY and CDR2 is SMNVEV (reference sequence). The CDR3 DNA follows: TGTGCCAGCAGTTTATACAGGGGGCTTGGAAACACCATATATTTT. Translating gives CASSLYRGLGNTIYF.

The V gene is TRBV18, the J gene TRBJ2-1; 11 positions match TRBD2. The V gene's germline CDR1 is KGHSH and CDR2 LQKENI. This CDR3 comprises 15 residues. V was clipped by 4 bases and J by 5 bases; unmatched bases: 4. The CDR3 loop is CASSRELAGDNEQFF. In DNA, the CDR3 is TGTGCCAGCTCACGAGAACTAGCGGGGGACAATGAGCAGTTCTTC.

The CDR3 protein is CASSLAWGQDGGYTF. CDR3 bases: TGTGCCAGCAGCTTAGCGTGGGGGCAGGACGGTGGCTACACCTTC. The V and J genes are TRBV7-9 and TRBJ1-2; D might be TRBD1 (6 bases). Trimming shortened V by 0 bases and J by 7 bases, and 15 bases separated the two germline ends. There are 15 residues in the CDR3. Germline CDR1 and CDR2: SEHNR and FQNEAQ (reference sequence).

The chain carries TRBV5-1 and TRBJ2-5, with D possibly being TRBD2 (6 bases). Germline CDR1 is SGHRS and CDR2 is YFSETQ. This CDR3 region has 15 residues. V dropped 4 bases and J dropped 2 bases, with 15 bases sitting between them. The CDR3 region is CASSLSGRSQETQYF. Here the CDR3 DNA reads TGCGCCAGCAGCCTCTCCGGGAGATCACAAGAGACCCAGTACTTC. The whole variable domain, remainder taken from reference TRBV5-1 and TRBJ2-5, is KAGVTQTPRYLIKTRGQQVTLSCSPISGHRSVSWYQQTPGQGLQFLFEYFSETQRNKGNFPGRFSGRQFSNSRSEMNVSTLELGDSALYLCASSLSGRSQETQYFGPGTRLLVL.

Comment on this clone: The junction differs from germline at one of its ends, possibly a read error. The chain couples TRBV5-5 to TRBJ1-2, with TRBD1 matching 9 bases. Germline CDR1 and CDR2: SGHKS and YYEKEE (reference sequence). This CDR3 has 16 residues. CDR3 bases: TGTGCCAGCACAATTGGGGAAGGGACAGGGCTTTCCGGCTGCACCTTC. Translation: CASTIGEGTGLSGCTF.

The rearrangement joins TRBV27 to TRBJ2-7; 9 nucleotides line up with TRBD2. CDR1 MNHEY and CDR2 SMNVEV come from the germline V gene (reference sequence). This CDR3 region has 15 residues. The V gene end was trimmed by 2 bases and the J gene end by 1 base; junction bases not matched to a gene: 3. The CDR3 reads CASSLGTSRSYEQYF. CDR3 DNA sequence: TGTGCCAGCAGTTTAGGGACTAGCCGTTCCTACGAGCAGTACTTC.

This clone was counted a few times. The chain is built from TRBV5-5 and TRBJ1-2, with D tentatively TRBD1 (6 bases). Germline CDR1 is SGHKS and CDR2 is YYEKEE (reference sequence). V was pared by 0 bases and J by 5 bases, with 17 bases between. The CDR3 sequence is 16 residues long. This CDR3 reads CASSLGWGQGDYGYTF. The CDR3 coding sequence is TGTGCCAGCAGCTTGGGCTGGGGGCAGGGAGATTATGGCTACACCTTC.

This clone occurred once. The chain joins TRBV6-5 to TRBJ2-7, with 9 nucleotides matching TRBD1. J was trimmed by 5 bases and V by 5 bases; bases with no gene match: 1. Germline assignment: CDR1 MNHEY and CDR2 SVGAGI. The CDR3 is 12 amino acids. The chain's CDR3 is CASSRTGDEQYF. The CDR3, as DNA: TGTGCCAGCAGTAGGACAGGGGACGAGCAGTACTTC.

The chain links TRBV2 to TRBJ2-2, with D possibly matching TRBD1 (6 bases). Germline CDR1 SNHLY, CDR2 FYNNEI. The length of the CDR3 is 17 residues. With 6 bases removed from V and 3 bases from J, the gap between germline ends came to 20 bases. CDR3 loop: CASSDAHGPGDTGELFF. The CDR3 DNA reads TGTGCCAGCAGCGATGCCCACGGGCCAGGGGACACCGGGGAGCTGTTTTTT.

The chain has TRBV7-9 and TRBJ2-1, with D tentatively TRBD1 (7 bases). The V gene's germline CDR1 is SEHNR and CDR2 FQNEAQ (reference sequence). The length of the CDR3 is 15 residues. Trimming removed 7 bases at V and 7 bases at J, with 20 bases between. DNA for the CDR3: TGTGCCAGCATCAAGGGGGGACAGTTCTTGAATGAGCAGTTCTTC. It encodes CASIKGGQFLNEQFF.

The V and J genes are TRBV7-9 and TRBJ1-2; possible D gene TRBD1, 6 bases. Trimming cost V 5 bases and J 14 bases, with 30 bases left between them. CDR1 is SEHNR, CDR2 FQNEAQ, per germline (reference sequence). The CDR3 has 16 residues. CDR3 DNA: TGTGCCAGCAGCATTACAGGAGGCGCGGGGGGGCTCCGTTCGACCTTC. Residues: CASSITGGAGGLRSTF.

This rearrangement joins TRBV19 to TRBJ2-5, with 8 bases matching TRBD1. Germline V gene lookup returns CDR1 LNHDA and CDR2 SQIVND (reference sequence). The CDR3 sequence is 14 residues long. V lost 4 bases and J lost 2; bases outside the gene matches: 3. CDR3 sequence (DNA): TGTGCCAGTAGTACCGGGACAGGACAAGAGACCCAGTACTTC. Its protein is CASSTGTGQETQYF.

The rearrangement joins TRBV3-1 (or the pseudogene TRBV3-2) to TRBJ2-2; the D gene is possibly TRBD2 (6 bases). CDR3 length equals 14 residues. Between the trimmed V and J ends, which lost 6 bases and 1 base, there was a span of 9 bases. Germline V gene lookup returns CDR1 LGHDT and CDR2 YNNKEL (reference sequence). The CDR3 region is CASSRDLNTGELFF. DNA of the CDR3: TGTGCCAGCAGTCGGGACTTGAACACCGGGGAGCTGTTTTTT.

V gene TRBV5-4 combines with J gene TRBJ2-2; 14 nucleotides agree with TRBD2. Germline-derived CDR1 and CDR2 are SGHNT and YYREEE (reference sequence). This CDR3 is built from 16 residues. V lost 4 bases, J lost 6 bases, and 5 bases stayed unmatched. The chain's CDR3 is CASSQRTSGRPGELFF. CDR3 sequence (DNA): TGTGCCAGCAGCCAACGGACTAGCGGGAGGCCCGGGGAGCTGTTTTTT. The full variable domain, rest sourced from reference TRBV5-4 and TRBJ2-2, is ETGVTQSPTHLIKTRGQQVTLRCSSQSGHNTVSWYQQALGQGPQFIFQYYREEENGRGNFPPRFSGLQFPNYSSELNVNALELDDSALYLCASSQRTSGRPGELFFGEGSRLTVL.